One sample yielded the 28 T cell receptor beta chains listed below, sequenced in a study of blood T cells in healthy people across ages. PCR was performed a second time for about 6 to 12 cycles using a sample-barcoded 5' primer and a J-beta primer mix. TCRdb used MiXCR to reprocess the 5' RACE reads, holding one entry per CDR3 protein. The table has about 1.7 million distinct CDR3 sequences, 28% seen once. The sample taken for sequencing was blood. Every receptor here comes from a woman in her 30s in good health.

This chain uses TRBV12-3 or TRBV12-4 with TRBJ2-6; D tentatively fits TRBD1 or TRBD2 (5 bases each). The ends were cut back, 4 bases at V and 0 bases at J, with 7 bases in the middle. This CDR3 contains 15 residues. The CDR3 bases are TGTGCCAGCAGTTGGGGGATCTCTGGGGCCAACGTCCTGACTTTC. Its protein product is CASSWGISGANVLTF.

This clonotype was observed many times. The rearrangement uses TRBV27 and TRBJ2-7, with 8 bases aligning to TRBD1. Germline V gene data show CDR1 as MNHEY and CDR2 as SMNVEV (reference sequence). This CDR3 spans 15 amino acids. J gave up 2 bases and V 5 bases, and 8 bases lay outside the gene matches. CDR3 in amino acids: CASSRYRGNTYEQYF. The CDR3 DNA reads TGTGCCAGCAGTAGGTACAGGGGGAATACCTACGAGCAGTACTTC.

The chain joins TRBV12-3 or TRBV12-4 to TRBJ2-5; 12 nucleotides match TRBD2. There are 18 residues in the CDR3. J gave up 6 bases and V 3 bases, and 14 bases lay outside the gene matches. The DNA of the CDR3 is TGTGCCAGCAGTTTGGGGGACCTGACTAGCGGGAGCGTTAAGACCCAGTACTTC. This encodes CASSLGDLTSGSVKTQYF.

This clonotype was picked up a small number of times. This chain connects TRBV5-5 to TRBJ1-5, with D maybe TRBD1 (6 bases). Trimming cost V 4 bases and J 4 bases, with 15 bases left between them. The CDR3 totals 15 residues. Germline assignment: CDR1 SGHKS and CDR2 YYEKEE (reference sequence). CDR3 nucleotides: TGTGCCAGCAGCCCCTTCGGGGGGCGTAATCAGCCCCAGCATTTT. Amino acid sequence: CASSPFGGRNQPQHF.

The chain carries TRBV7-2 and TRBJ2-1; no clear D gene. The V gene's germline CDR1 is SGHTA and CDR2 FQGNSA. V lost 2 bases, J lost 7 bases, and 18 bases lay in between. The CDR3 length is 16 residues. The CDR3 protein is CASSLIQGGRHNEQFF. DNA for the CDR3: TGTGCCAGCAGCTTAATACAAGGTGGCAGGCATAATGAGCAGTTCTTC.

The V gene is TRBV9, the J gene TRBJ1-4, with D possibly TRBD1 on 5 matching bases. This CDR3 has 16 residues. From germline, CDR1 is SGDLS and CDR2 YYNGEE. Trimming stripped 3 bases from V and 7 bases from J, with 19 bases between. The CDR3 loop reads CASSADRRGASEKLFF. The CDR3 coding sequence is TGTGCCAGCAGCGCCGATAGACGTGGGGCTAGTGAAAAACTGTTTTTT.

The V gene is TRBV28, the J gene TRBJ2-1, with 10 bases that match TRBD2. Germline V gene data show CDR1 as MDHEN and CDR2 as SYDVKM. The V segment lost 4 bases and the J segment 8 bases; nucleotides outside the gene matches: 8. CDR3 length: 15 residues. CDR3 loop: CASSSQREGFYEQFF. The CDR3 nucleotides read TGTGCCAGCAGTTCCCAGCGGGAGGGCTTCTATGAGCAGTTCTTC.

The rearrangement joins TRBV18 to TRBJ2-3; a weak D match, TRBD2 (6 bases). The CDR3 contains 16 residues. V lost 3 bases to trimming and J lost 3 bases, with 16 bases between them. Germline-derived CDR1 and CDR2 are KGHSH and LQKENI. DNA of the CDR3: TGTGCCAGCTCACCCCTCGCTAGGGGACTTACAGATACGCAGTATTTT. Translating gives CASSPLARGLTDTQYF. The whole variable domain, remainder taken from reference TRBV18 and TRBJ2-3, is NAGVMQNPRHLVRRRGQEARLRCSPMKGHSHVYWYRQLPEEGLKFMVYLQKENIIDESGMPKERFSAEFPKEGPSILRIQQVVRGDSAAYFCASSPLARGLTDTQYFGPGTRLTVL.

This clonotype was seen ten or more times. The V gene is TRBV7-9, the J gene TRBJ1-2; D gene ambiguous. Germline-derived CDR1 and CDR2 are SEHNR and FQNEAQ (reference sequence). The CDR3 runs 12 residues. V gave up 1 base and J gave up 6 bases, with 6 bases separating them. The CDR3 DNA is TGTGCCAGCAGCTTAGTGGAGAATGGCTACACCTTC. Encoded protein: CASSLVENGYTF.

The chain employs TRBV6-1 and TRBJ1-1; D gene unclear. CDR3 length: 13 residues. Germline-derived CDR1 and CDR2 are MNHNS and SASEGT. Trimming removed 8 bases from V and 1 base from J, with 11 bases in between. In nucleotides, the CDR3 is TGTGCCAGCCGGGATACCACGAACACTGAAGCTTTCTTT. Amino acid sequence: CASRDTTNTEAFF.

Comment on this clonotype: This could be a read error, since a much larger clone is one nucleotide away. The chain carries TRBV27 and TRBJ1-5, with 7 positions matching TRBD1. The CDR3 has 15 residues. Germline CDR1 and CDR2: MNHEY and SMNVEV (reference sequence). In DNA, the CDR3 is TGTGCCGGCAGTTTAGACAGGGCAAGCAATCAGCCCCAGCATTTT. Translated, it gives CAGSLDRASNQPQHF.

In this sample, this clonotype turned up a few times. The chain combines TRBV19 with TRBJ2-1; 9 bases align to TRBD1. V trimming: 0 bases; J trimming: 10 bases; junction bases outside the gene matches: 1. The CDR3 is 13 residues long. The V gene's germline CDR1 is LNHDA and CDR2 SQIVND (reference sequence). CDR3 sequence (DNA): TGTGCCAGTAGTATAGAGGGACAGGGAGAGCAGTTCTTC. Encoded protein: CASSIEGQGEQFF.

Comment on this clonotype: A junction end diverges from the germline sequence, so it may reflect a read error. The chain is built from TRBV3-1 and TRBJ2-5; the D is unclear. The CDR3 sequence is 12 residues long. The germline gives CDR1 LGHDT, CDR2 YNNKEL (reference sequence). CDR3 coding DNA: TGTGCCAGCAACCAAGGGCTAGAGACCCAGTACTTC. It specifies CASNQGLETQYF.

This clonotype was counted a few times. The chain joins TRBV3-1 to TRBJ2-5; D gene ambiguous. Gene TRBJ2-7 matches the end of the DNA better, so the J call may be wrong. This CDR3 has 13 amino acids. Germline CDR1 is LGHDT and CDR2 is YNNKEL (reference sequence). The CDR3, as DNA: TGTGCCAGCAGCCAAGGTACTATCTACGAGCAGTACTTC. Translated: CASSQGTIYEQYF.

This clonotype showed up just a few times. The chain recombines TRBV20-1 with TRBJ2-5; D is unclear. The germline CDR1 and CDR2 sequences are DFQATT and SNEGSKA (reference sequence). Trimming cost V 2 bases and J 11 bases, with 18 bases left between them. The CDR3 is 13 residues long. The CDR3 region is CSARLGVVNEQYF. In DNA form, the CDR3 reads TGCAGTGCTAGACTCGGAGTGGTCAATGAGCAGTACTTC.

V gene TRBV11-2 combines with J gene TRBJ2-5, with 7 positions matching TRBD2. Germline V gene lookup returns CDR1 SGHAT and CDR2 FQNNGV. The CDR3 runs to 15 residues. Germline trimming cut 3 bases from V and 2 bases from J; bases unmatched to any gene: 6. CDR3 residues: CASSLRDYLQETQYF. For the CDR3, the DNA is TGTGCCAGCAGCTTGCGGGACTACTTACAAGAGACCCAGTACTTC.

The V call is TRBV5-6, the J call TRBJ2-3, with D unresolved. V lost 0 bases and J 0 bases, leaving 8 bases between the germline ends. This CDR3 spans 15 amino acids. CDR1 and CDR2 (germline): SGHDT, YYEEEE. The CDR3 loop reads CASSLVQESTDTQYF. The CDR3 coding sequence is TGTGCCAGCAGCTTGGTCCAGGAGAGCACAGATACGCAGTATTTT.

This clonotype was observed a handful of times. The chain carries TRBV6-1 and TRBJ2-1, with D perhaps TRBD1 (5 bases). V lost 3 bases to trimming and J lost 1 base, with 7 bases between them. Germline V CDR1 and CDR2: MNHNS, SASEGT. The CDR3 has 14 amino acids. The CDR3 spells CASSEAGSYNEQFF. For the CDR3, the DNA is TGTGCCAGCAGTGAGGCAGGGTCCTACAATGAGCAGTTCTTC.

The chain uses TRBV27 and TRBJ1-2; D is unclear. Per germline, CDR1 MNHEY and CDR2 SMNVEV (reference sequence). V was pared by 6 bases and J by 8 bases, with 22 bases between. The CDR3 consists of 15 residues. This chain's CDR3 is CASSSLSAPEEGYTF. The CDR3 bases are TGTGCCAGCAGCTCACTTTCGGCGCCCGAAGAGGGCTACACCTTC.

This clonotype has only a few counts. The CDR3 loop reads CASIITPGLAGGEQYF. CDR3 nucleotide sequence: TGTGCCAGCATCATAACCCCGGGACTAGCGGGAGGCGAGCAGTACTTC. V and J are TRBV21-1 and TRBJ2-7; TRBD2, the table's D call, was not compared with the DNA. TRBV21-1 is a pseudogene locus. CDR3 length equals 16 residues.

This clonotype has just a few counts. The gene calls are TRBV12-5 and TRBJ2-7; 7 bases match TRBD2. The length of the CDR3 is 14 residues. CDR1 is LGHNT and CDR2 is FRNRAP in the germline V gene. J was trimmed by 5 bases and V by 6 bases; bases with no gene match: 10. The CDR3 nucleotides read TGTGCTAGTGGCCCCTCGGGGGGAGCCCACGAGCAGTACTTC. Translation: CASGPSGGAHEQYF.

This clonotype has ten or more counts. This sequence joins TRBV5-1 and TRBJ2-7, with D maybe TRBD1 (6 bases). The V and J ends lost 2 bases and 4 bases respectively, with 13 bases between them. Germline loops: CDR1 SGHRS, CDR2 YFSETQ. The CDR3 spans 14 residues. As DNA, the CDR3 is TGCGCCAGCAGCTTTTCCACAGGGTTATACGAGCAGTACTTC. Its protein product is CASSFSTGLYEQYF.

The chain has TRBV7-2 and TRBJ2-3, with 7 bases aligning to TRBD2. With 5 bases clipped from V and 1 base from J, the junction kept 15 bases outside the gene matches. Looked up from germline, CDR1 is SGHTA and CDR2 is FQGNSA. The CDR3 is 18 amino acids. This chain's CDR3 is CASSLLASGGWRTDTQYF. Written as DNA, the CDR3 is TGTGCCAGCAGCCTGCTAGCGTCGGGGGGATGGCGCACAGATACGCAGTATTTT.

This clonotype was detected a few times. This chain connects TRBV6-4 to TRBJ2-4; D is ambiguous. The germline V and J ends were trimmed by 6 bases and 1 base, with 10 bases remaining between them. CDR1 and CDR2 (germline): MRHNA, SNTAGT. The CDR3 length is 14 residues. The CDR3 nucleotides are TGTGCCAGCAGAGACGTCGGCGCCAAAAACATTCAGTACTTC. Protein: CASRDVGAKNIQYF.

CDR3 region: CASSWGTSGLRYEQYF. The CDR3 DNA follows: TGTGCCAGCAGCTGGGGGACTAGCGGCCTGCGCTACGAGCAGTACTTC. The chain joins TRBV11-2 to TRBJ2-7; 11 bases are shared with TRBD2. This CDR3 contains 16 residues. CDR1 and CDR2 (germline): SGHAT, FQNNGV. The V and J ends lost 4 bases and 3 bases, in that order; junction bases with no gene match: 8.

This clonotype was observed a few times. This rearrangement joins TRBV7-2 to TRBJ2-7; 9 nucleotides match TRBD2. Germline CDR1 SGHTA, CDR2 FQGNSA. The CDR3 loop spans 16 amino acids. V lost 1 base, J lost 2 bases, and 6 bases stayed unmatched. The CDR3 protein is CASSLGLAGFPYEQYF. The CDR3 DNA reads as TGTGCCAGCAGCTTAGGCCTAGCGGGATTCCCCTACGAGCAGTACTTC.

This clonotype was counted many times. The V call is TRBV7-9, the J call TRBJ2-7, with TRBD1 matching over 7 bases. This CDR3 region has 16 residues. With V trimmed by 5 bases and J by 6 bases, 16 bases remained unmatched. The germline V gene encodes CDR1 SEHNR and CDR2 FQNEAQ (reference sequence). The CDR3 protein is CASSPRQGRPFGEQYF. CDR3 coding DNA: TGTGCCAGCAGCCCTAGACAGGGTAGGCCTTTTGGCGAGCAGTACTTC.

This rearrangement joins TRBV29-1 to TRBJ2-1; D is possibly TRBD2 (5 bases). The germline V gene has CDR1 SQVTM and CDR2 ANQGSEA. The CDR3 contains 13 residues. For the CDR3, the DNA is TGCACGGGCGGGCCCAGCTCCTACAATGAGCAGTTCTTC. Encoded protein: CTGGPSSYNEQFF.